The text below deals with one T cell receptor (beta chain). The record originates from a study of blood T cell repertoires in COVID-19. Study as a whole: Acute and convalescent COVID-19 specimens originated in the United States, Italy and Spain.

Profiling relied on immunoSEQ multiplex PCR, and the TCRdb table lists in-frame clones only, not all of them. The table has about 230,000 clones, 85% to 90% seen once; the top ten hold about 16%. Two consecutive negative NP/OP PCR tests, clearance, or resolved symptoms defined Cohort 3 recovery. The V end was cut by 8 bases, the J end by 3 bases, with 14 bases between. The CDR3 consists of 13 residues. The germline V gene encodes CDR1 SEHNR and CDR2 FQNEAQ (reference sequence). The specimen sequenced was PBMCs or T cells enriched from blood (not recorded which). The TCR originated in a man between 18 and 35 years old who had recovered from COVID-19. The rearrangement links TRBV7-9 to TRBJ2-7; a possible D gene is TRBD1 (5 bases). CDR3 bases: TGTGCCAGCGGGCTCTTAACAGGCTACGAGCAGTACTTC. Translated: CASGLLTGYEQYF.